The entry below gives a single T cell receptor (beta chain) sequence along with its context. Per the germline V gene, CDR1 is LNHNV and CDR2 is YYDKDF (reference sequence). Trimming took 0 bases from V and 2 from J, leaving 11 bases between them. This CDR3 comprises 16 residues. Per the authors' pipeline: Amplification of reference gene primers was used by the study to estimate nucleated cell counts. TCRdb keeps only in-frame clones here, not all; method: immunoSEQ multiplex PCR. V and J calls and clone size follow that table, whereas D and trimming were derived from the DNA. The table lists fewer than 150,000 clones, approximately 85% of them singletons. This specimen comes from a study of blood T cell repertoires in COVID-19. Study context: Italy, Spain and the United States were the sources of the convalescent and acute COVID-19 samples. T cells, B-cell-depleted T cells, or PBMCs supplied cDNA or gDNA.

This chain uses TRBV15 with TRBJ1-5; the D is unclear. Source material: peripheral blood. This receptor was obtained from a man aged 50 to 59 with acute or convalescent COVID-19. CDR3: CATSRERGLRNQPQHF. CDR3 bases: TGTGCCACCAGCAGAGAGCGGGGTCTGCGCAATCAGCCCCAGCATTTT.